This T cell receptor (beta chain) stems from a study of shared clonotypes between healthy human individuals. Study-level findings and limits: Between a handful of donors, naive CD4 clonotypes were shared at a level of around 4.8%.

Adult Caucasians living in Nashville, Tennessee made up all of the donors. Details on this clone: Its antigen is still unknown.

Clones were sequenced by immunoSEQ multiplex PCR, and TCRdb holds only the in-frame ones, with some missing. The sample includes around 2.3 million clones, under 97% of them seen just once. CDR1 MDHEN and CDR2 SYDVKM come from the germline V gene. Trimming left V 8 bases short and J 6 bases short, with 19 bases between. This CDR3 has 15 amino acids. The gene calls are TRBV28 and TRBJ1-4; no clear D gene. Sequences were obtained from naive CD4+ T cells sorted from blood. Subset here: CD45RA+ positively selected. The receptor was isolated from a man between 18 and 35 years old in good health. Here the CDR3 DNA reads TGTGCCAGCCGCACCGACCCTGGAGGGTATGAAAAACTGTTTTTT. Translated: CASRTDPGGYEKLFF.